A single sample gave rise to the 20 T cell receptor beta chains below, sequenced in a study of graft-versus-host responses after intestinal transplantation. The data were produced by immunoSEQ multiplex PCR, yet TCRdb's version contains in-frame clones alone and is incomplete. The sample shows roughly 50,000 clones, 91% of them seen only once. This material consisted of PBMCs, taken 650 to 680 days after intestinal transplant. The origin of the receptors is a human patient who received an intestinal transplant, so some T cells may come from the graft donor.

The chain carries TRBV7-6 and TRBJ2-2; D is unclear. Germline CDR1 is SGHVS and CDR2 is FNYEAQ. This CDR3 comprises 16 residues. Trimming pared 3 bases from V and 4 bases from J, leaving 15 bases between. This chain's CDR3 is CASSFGPALGTGELFF. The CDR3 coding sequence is TGTGCCAGCAGCTTCGGACCGGCTTTGGGCACCGGGGAGCTGTTTTTT.

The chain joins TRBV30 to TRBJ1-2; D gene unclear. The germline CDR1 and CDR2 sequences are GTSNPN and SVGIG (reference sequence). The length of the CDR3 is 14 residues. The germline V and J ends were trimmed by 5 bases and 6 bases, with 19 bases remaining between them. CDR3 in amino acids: CAWGREPYRDGYTF. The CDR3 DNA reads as TGTGCCTGGGGGAGGGAGCCGTACCGCGATGGCTACACCTTC.

The CDR3: CASSLSPDSTDTQYF. For the CDR3, the DNA is TGTGCCAGCAGCTTGTCTCCGGACAGCACAGATACGCAGTATTTT. The chain has TRBV5-4 and TRBJ2-3; the D is unclear. Trimming removed 1 base at V and 0 bases at J, with 9 bases between. The V gene's germline CDR1 is SGHNT and CDR2 YYREEE (reference sequence). This CDR3 is 15 amino acids long.

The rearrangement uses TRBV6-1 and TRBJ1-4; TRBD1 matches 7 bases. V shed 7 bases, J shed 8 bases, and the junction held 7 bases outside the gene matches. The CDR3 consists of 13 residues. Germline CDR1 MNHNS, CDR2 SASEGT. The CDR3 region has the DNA TGTGCCAGCACCAGACAGGGACGCGAAAAACTGTTTTTT. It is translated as CASTRQGREKLFF.

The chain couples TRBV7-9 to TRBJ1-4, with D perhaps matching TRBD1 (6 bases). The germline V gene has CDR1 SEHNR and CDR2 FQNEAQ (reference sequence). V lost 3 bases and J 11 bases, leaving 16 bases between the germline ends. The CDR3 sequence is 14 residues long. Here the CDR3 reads CASSFRGAPEKLFF. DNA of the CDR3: TGTGCCAGCAGCTTCCGGGGGGCGCCGGAGAAACTGTTTTTT. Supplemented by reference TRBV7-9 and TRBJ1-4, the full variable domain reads DTGVSQNPRHKITKRGQNVTFRCDPISEHNRLYWYRQTLGQGPEFLTYFQNEAQLEKSRLLSDRFSAERPKGSFSTLEIQRTEQGDSAMYLCASSFRGAPEKLFFGSGTQLSVL.

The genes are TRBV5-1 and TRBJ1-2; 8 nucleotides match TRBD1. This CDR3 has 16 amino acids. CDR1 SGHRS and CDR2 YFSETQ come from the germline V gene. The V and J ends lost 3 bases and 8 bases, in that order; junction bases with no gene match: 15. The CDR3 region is CASSSAGQGAFGGYTF. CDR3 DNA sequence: TGCGCCAGCAGCTCTGCTGGTCAGGGGGCTTTTGGAGGCTACACCTTC.

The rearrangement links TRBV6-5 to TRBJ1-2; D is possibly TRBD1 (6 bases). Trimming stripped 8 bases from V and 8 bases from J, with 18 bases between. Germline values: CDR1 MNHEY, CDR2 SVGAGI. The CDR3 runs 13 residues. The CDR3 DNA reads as TGTGCCAGCTCCAACCCCCAGGGGCTCGGCTACACCTTC. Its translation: CASSNPQGLGYTF.

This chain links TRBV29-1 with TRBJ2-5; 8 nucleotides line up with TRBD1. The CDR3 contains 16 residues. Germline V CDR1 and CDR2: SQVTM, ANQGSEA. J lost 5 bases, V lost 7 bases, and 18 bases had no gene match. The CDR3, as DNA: TGCAGCGGGATAAAAGCTGCAGGGGGCCCTAGGGAGACCCAGTACTTC. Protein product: CSGIKAAGGPRETQYF. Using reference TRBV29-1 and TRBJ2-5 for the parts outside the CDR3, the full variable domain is SAVISQKPSRDICQRGTSLTIQCQVDSQVTMMFWYRQQPGQSLTLIATANQGSEATYESGFVIDKFPISRPNLTFSTLTVSNMSPEDSSIYLCSGIKAAGGPRETQYFGPGTRLLVL.

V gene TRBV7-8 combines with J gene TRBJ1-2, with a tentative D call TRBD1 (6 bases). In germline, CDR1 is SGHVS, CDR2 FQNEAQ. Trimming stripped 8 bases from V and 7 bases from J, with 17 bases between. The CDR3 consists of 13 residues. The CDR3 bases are TGTGCCAGCCGAGAATCAGGGGTTGTTGGCTACACCTTC. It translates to CASRESGVVGYTF.

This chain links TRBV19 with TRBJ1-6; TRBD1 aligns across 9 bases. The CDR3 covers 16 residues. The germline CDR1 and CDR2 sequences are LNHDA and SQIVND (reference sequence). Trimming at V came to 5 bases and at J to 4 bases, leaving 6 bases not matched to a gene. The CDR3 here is CASSDRGIAYNSPLHF. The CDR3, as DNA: TGTGCCAGTAGTGACAGGGGGATCGCTTATAATTCACCCCTCCACTTT.

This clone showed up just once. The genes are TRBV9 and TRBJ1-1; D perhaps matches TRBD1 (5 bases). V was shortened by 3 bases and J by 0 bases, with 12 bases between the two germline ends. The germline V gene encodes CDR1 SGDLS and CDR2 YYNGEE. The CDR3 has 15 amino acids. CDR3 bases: TGTGCCAGCAGCGGAACGGGGGGAGTGAACACTGAAGCTTTCTTT. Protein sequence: CASSGTGGVNTEAFF.

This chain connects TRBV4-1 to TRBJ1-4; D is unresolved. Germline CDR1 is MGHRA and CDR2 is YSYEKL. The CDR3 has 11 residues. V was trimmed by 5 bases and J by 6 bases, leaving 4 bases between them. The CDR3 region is CASSRDEKLFF. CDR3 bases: TGCGCCAGCAGCAGGGATGAAAAACTGTTTTTT.

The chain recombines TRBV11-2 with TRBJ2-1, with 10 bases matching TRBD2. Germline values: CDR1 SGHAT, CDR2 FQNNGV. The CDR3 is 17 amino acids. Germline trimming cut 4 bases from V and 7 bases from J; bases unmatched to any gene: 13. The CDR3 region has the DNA TGTGCCAGCAGCTCACAAGCGGGGGGGCCAATGAGAAATGAGCAGTTCTTC. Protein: CASSSQAGGPMRNEQFF.

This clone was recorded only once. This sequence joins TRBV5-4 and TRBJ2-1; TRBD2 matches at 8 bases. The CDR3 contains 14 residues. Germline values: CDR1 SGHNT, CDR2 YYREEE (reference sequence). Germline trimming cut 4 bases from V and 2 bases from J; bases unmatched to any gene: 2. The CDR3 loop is CASSQTSAYNEQFF. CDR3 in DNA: TGTGCCAGCAGCCAGACTAGCGCCTACAATGAGCAGTTCTTC.

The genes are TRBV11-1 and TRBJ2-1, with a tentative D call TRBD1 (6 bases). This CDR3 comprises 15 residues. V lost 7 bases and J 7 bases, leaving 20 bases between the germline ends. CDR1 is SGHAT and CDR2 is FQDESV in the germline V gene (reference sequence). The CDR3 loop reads CASTFGQGRLNEQFF. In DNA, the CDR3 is TGTGCCAGCACTTTCGGGCAGGGGCGATTGAATGAGCAGTTCTTC.

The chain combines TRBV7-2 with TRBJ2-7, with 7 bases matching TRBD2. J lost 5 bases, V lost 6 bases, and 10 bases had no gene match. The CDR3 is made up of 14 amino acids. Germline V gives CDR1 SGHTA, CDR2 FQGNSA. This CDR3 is CASSLGLAVHEQYF. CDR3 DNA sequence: TGTGCCAGCAGTCTTGGGCTAGCGGTTCACGAGCAGTACTTC.

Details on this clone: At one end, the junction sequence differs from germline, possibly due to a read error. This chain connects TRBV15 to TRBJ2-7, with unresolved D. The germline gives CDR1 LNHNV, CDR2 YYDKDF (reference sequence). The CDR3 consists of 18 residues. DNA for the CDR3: TGTGCCACCAGCAGAGATCAGACGGAACATTTCCCGGCCTACGGGCAGTACTTC. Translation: CATSRDQTEHFPAYGQYF.

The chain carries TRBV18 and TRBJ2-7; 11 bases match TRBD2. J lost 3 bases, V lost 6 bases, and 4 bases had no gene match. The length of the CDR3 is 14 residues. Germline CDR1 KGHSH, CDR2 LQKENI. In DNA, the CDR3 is TGTGCCAGCTCGCCCGGACTAGCGGGCTACGAGCAGTACTTC. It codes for CASSPGLAGYEQYF.

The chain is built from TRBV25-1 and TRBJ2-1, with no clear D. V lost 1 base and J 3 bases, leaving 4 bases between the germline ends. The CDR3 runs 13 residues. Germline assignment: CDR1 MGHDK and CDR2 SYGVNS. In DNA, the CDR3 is TGTGCCAGCAGTGAATGGGGCTACAATGAGCAGTTCTTC. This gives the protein CASSEWGYNEQFF.

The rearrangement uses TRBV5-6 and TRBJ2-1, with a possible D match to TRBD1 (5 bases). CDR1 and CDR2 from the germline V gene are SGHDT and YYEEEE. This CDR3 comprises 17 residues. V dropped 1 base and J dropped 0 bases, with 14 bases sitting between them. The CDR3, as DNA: TGTGCCAGCAGCTTGAAGCTAGGACACCGCTCCTACAATGAGCAGTTCTTC. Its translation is CASSLKLGHRSYNEQFF.